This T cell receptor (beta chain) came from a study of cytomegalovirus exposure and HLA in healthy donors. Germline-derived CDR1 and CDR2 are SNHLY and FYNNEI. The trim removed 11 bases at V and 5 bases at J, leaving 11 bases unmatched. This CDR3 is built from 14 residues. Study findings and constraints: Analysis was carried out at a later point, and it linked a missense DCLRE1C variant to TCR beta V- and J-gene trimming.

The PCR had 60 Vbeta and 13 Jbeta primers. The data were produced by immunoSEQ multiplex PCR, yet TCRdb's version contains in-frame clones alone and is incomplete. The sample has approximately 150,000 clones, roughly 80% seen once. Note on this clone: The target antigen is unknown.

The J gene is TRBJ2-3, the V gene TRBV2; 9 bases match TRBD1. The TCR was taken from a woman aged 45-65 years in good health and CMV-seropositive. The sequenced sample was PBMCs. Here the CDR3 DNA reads TGTGCCGGCCCCCCGGGACAGGGAGGAGATACGCAGTATTTT. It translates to CAGPPGQGGDTQYF.